This entry concerns a single T cell receptor (beta chain). The CDR3 runs 12 residues. V was clipped by 5 bases and J by 3 bases, with 7 bases between them. CDR1 WSHSY and CDR2 SAAADI come from the germline V gene. This entry is derived from a study of blood T cell repertoires in COVID-19. Overall study: Material from acute and convalescent COVID-19 was sourced from the United States, Italy and Spain. T cells, B-cell-depleted T cells, or PBMCs provided the cDNA or gDNA that served as material.

Study processing details: Reference gene primer amplification in the assay estimated nucleated cell counts. TCRdb keeps only in-frame clones here, not all; method: immunoSEQ multiplex PCR. V and J calls and clone size are those listed in that table; D and trimming were worked out from the DNA. The table lists under 200,000 clones, approximately 87% of them singletons. The sample consisted of peripheral blood. This TCR was sampled from a man between 18 and 35 years old with active or convalescent COVID-19. This chain uses TRBV10-2 with TRBJ1-2; D unclear. The CDR3 DNA sequence: TGCGCCAGCAGTTTGACTGACTATGGCTACACCTTC. Translated: CASSLTDYGYTF.